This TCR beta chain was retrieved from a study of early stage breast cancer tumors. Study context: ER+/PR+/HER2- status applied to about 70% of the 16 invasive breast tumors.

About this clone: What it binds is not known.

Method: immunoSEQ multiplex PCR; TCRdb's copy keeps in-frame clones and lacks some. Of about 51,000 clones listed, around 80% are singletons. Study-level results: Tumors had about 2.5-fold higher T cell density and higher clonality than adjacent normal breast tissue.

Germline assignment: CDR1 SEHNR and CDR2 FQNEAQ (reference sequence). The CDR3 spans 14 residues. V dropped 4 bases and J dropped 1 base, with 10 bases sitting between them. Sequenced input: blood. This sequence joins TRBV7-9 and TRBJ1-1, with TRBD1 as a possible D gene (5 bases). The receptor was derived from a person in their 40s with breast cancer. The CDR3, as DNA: TGTGCCAGCAGCTCCGGGACGGCGAACACTGAAGCTTTCTTT. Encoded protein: CASSSGTANTEAFF.